This is a list of T cell receptor beta chains from one sample in a study of T-cell reconstitution after alpha-beta-depleted transplantation in children. A single record per CDR3 protein comes from TCRdb applying MiXCR to the PCR reads. The sample lists about 350,000 distinct CDR3 sequences, roughly 16% occurring once. Sequenced here: PBMCs, mostly from graft donor cells, sampled 360 days after TCRalphabeta/CD19-depleted stem cell transplant. The receptor source for this set is a male patient between 2 and 10 years old who had a stem cell transplant for acute lymphoblastic leukemia, so the T cells may come from the graft donor. Both conserved end residues are part of each CDR3. A D gene is named only where the DNA matches it firmly. Only some rows state a clone size, as once, few, many or a class for expanded clones.

>-|13|TRBJ2-4|-|TRBV11-1
CASSPDVENIQYF
TGTGCCAGCAGCCCCGATGTAGAAAACATTCAGTACTTC
>-|12|TRBJ2-7|many|TRBV6-6
CASSPLSYEQYF
TGTGCCAGCAGCCCCCTTAGTTACGAGCAGTACTTC
>TRBD1|22|TRBJ2-1|-|TRBV7-2
CASSLPTTPGQGPGGRYNEQFF
TGTGCCAGCAGCTTACCTACCACACCGGGACAGGGGCCGGGAGGGAGGTACAATGAGCAGTTCTTC
>-|17|TRBJ2-1|-|TRBV5-1
CASSGGWGATSYNEQFF
TGCGCCAGCAGCGGGGGATGGGGGGCTACCTCCTACAATGAGCAGTTCTTC
>-|19|TRBJ1-1|few|TRBV6-1
CASSQGQTLRVTGGTEAFF
TGTGCCAGCAGTCAAGGACAGACTCTCAGAGTAACGGGAGGCACTGAAGCTTTCTTT
>-|13|TRBJ1-1|many|TRBV5-6
CASSGQLNTEAFF
TGTGCCAGCAGCGGACAGTTGAACACTGAAGCTTTCTTT
>-|15|TRBJ2-7|-|TRBV5-6
CASSLFPGHSYEQYF
TGTGCCAGCAGCTTATTCCCCGGGCATTCCTACGAGCAGTACTTC
>-|12|TRBJ2-1|-|TRBV19
CASSVSYNEQFF
TGTGCCAGTAGCGTCTCCTACAATGAGCAGTTCTTC
>-|16|TRBJ1-1|many|TRBV4-1
CASSQDGSGRNTEAFF
TGCGCCAGCAGCCAAGATGGGTCAGGCAGAAACACTGAAGCTTTCTTT
>-|18|TRBJ2-1|few|TRBV28
CASSFIPPGVSSYNEQFF
TGTGCCAGCAGTTTCATCCCCCCAGGGGTCAGCTCCTACAATGAGCAGTTCTTC
>TRBD2|16|TRBJ2-2|-|TRBV14
CASSGRLAANTGELFF
TGTGCCAGCAGCGGGCGACTAGCGGCTAACACCGGGGAGCTGTTTTTT
>-|15|TRBJ1-1|-|TRBV3-1
CASSRQGRVNTEAFF
TGTGCCAGCAGCCGGCAGGGTCGGGTAAACACTGAAGCTTTCTTT
>TRBD1|15|TRBJ2-6|-|TRBV12-3/TRBV12-4
CASRNTGGPANVLTF
TGTGCCAGCAGGAATACAGGGGGCCCGGCCAACGTCCTGACTTTC
>-|14|TRBJ2-7|few|TRBV28
CASSPPFSSYEQYF
TGTGCCAGCAGTCCCCCTTTTAGCTCCTACGAGCAGTACTTC
>-|14|TRBJ1-1|-|TRBV6-5
CASSLHGLNTEAFF
TGTGCCAGCAGCCTACACGGACTGAACACTGAAGCTTTCTTT
>-|14|TRBJ1-4|-|TRBV20-1
CSASVFQVGEKLFF
TGCAGTGCTAGTGTGTTCCAGGTCGGGGAAAAACTGTTTTTT
>-|15|TRBJ2-7|few|TRBV6-2/TRBV6-3
CASSYNSQPSYEQYF
TGTGCCAGCAGTTACAACTCACAGCCCTCCTACGAGCAGTACTTC
>-|15|TRBJ2-5|few|TRBV9
CASSAVGQPQETQYF
TGTGCCAGCAGCGCCGTCGGACAGCCCCAAGAGACCCAGTACTTC
>TRBD2|13|TRBJ2-7|-|TRBV5-1
CASSDRLASEQYF
TGCGCCAGCAGCGATCGACTAGCGAGCGAGCAGTACTTC
>-|14|TRBJ2-1|few|TRBV19
CASSTPVRSNEQFF
TGTGCCAGTAGTACGCCTGTACGTAGTAATGAGCAGTTCTTC
>-|16|TRBJ2-2|few|TRBV4-1
CASSQWAGLNTGELFF
TGCGCCAGCAGCCAATGGGCAGGCCTGAACACCGGGGAGCTGTTTTTT
>TRBD1|12|TRBJ2-7|few|TRBV5-1
CASSRDRVEQYF
TGCGCCAGCAGCCGGGACAGGGTCGAGCAGTACTTC
>TRBD2|16|TRBJ2-7|few|TRBV29-1
CSVDPLSGRGAYEQYF
TGCAGCGTTGACCCGCTTAGCGGGAGAGGGGCCTACGAGCAGTACTTC
>-|16|TRBJ2-1|many|TRBV5-1
CASSLDKNLLYNEQFF
TGCGCCAGCAGTTTGGACAAGAACCTTCTTTACAATGAGCAGTTCTTC
>-|13|TRBJ2-5|-|TRBV29-1
CSVRGGGWETQYF
TGCAGCGTTAGAGGAGGGGGCTGGGAGACCCAGTACTTC
>-|16|TRBJ2-2|few|TRBV9
CASSVLPAENTGELFF
TGTGCCAGCAGCGTACTGCCAGCGGAAAACACCGGGGAGCTGTTTTTT
>TRBD2|17|TRBJ2-3|many|TRBV5-1
CASSLAFSGSSTDTQYF
TGCGCCAGCAGCTTGGCCTTTAGCGGGAGCAGCACAGATACGCAGTATTTT
>-|13|TRBJ2-5|few|TRBV19
CASNDRDKETQYF
TGTGCCAGTAACGACCGGGACAAAGAGACCCAGTACTTC
>-|14|TRBJ2-7|few|TRBV28
CASSFLEGIYEQYF
TGTGCCAGCAGTTTTCTAGAGGGAATCTACGAGCAGTACTTC
>TRBD2|15|TRBJ2-1|-|TRBV20-1
CSASSRTSVFYEQFF
TGCAGTGCTAGCAGTCGGACTAGCGTTTTCTATGAGCAGTTCTTC
>-|12|TRBJ2-3|few|TRBV12-3/TRBV12-4
CASTSGTDTQYF
TGTGCCAGCACGTCAGGGACAGATACGCAGTATTTT
>-|13|TRBJ1-3|few|TRBV4-1
CASSRVVGNTIYF
TGCGCCAGCAGCCGTGTGGTAGGAAACACCATATATTTT
>-|15|TRBJ2-7|-|TRBV5-1
CASSLALGATYEQYF
TGCGCCAGCAGCTTGGCCCTAGGCGCCACCTACGAGCAGTACTTC
>TRBD2|17|TRBJ2-1|-|TRBV3-1
CASSQEGLGLADNEQFF
TGTGCCAGCAGCCAAGAAGGGCTTGGACTAGCGGACAATGAGCAGTTCTTC
>TRBD1|17|TRBJ2-7|few|TRBV20-1
CSAAPGTGGFWTYEQYF
TGCAGTGCTGCCCCCGGGACAGGGGGCTTTTGGACCTACGAGCAGTACTTC
>-|13|TRBJ2-3|-|TRBV4-1
CASSQVYGDTQYF
TGCGCCAGCAGCCAAGTCTACGGGGATACGCAGTATTTT
>TRBD1|18|TRBJ2-3|many|TRBV20-1
CSAPPGQGSRLATDTQYF
TGCAGTGCTCCTCCGGGACAGGGGTCGCGGCTAGCAACAGATACGCAGTATTTT
>-|13|TRBJ2-7|-|TRBV5-4
CASSFQESYEQYF
TGTGCCAGCAGCTTCCAGGAAAGCTACGAGCAGTACTTC
>-|13|TRBJ2-3|many|TRBV10-3
CAINGMGADTQYF
TGTGCCATCAACGGGATGGGCGCAGATACGCAGTATTTT
>TRBD2|17|TRBJ2-2|few|TRBV10-3
CATGLAGGPANTGELFF
TGTGCCACTGGACTAGCGGGAGGGCCGGCGAACACCGGGGAGCTGTTTTTT
>-|15|TRBJ2-5|many|TRBV4-3
CASSQGRGFRETQYF
TGCGCCAGCAGCCAAGGACGGGGCTTCCGAGAGACCCAGTACTTC
>TRBD2|13|TRBJ2-1|many|TRBV6-1
CASSRPSGRMKFF
TGTGCCAGCAGCCGCCCTAGCGGGAGAATGAAGTTCTTC
>-|11|TRBJ2-1|few|TRBV6-5
CASTAYNDQFF
TGTGCCAGCACTGCCTACAATGATCAGTTCTTC
>TRBD1|16|TRBJ2-3|few|TRBV6-2/TRBV6-3
CASGWTGRTAADTQYF
TGTGCCAGCGGATGGACAGGGAGGACGGCGGCAGATACGCAGTATTTT
>-|14|TRBJ1-2|few|TRBV15
CATSRGSVPYGYTF
TGTGCCACCAGCAGGGGTTCCGTCCCCTATGGCTACACCTTC
>-|13|TRBJ2-1|many|TRBV30
CAWSVQVYNEQFF
TGTGCCTGGAGTGTACAAGTCTACAATGAGCAGTTCTTC
>TRBD2|15|TRBJ2-7|-|TRBV28
CASTPLGGGMSEQYF
TGTGCCAGCACCCCACTTGGGGGAGGGATGTCCGAGCAGTACTTC
>TRBD2|16|TRBJ2-7|few|TRBV6-2/TRBV6-3
CASSGLAGPISYEQYF
TGTGCCAGCAGCGGACTAGCGGGTCCCATTTCCTACGAGCAGTACTTC
>TRBD2|12|TRBJ2-7|-|TRBV5-6
CASGGRAYEQYF
TGTGCCAGCGGCGGGAGGGCCTACGAGCAGTACTTC
>-|15|TRBJ2-1|many|TRBV10-3
CAIRPAEGGYNEQFF
TGTGCCATCAGGCCGGCCGAGGGAGGATACAATGAGCAGTTCTTC